Listed below are T cell receptor beta chains from one sample, sequenced in a study of molecular identifiers for immune sequencing clone quantification. TCRdb called the PCR reads again in MiXCR, with one record for every CDR3 protein. The repertoire holds 600,000 to 650,000 distinct CDR3 sequences, about 20% seen once, with under 0.95% in the top ten. Material for sequencing was naive CD8+ T cells from blood, with Jurkat cell RNA spiked in. Source of these receptors: a human donor in good health. Some libraries in this study had Jurkat cell RNA spiked in. Each CDR3 is given with its conserved first and last residue. D genes are given only for firm matches. The size of a clone is reported for some rows only, either as once, few or many, or as a class for expanded clones.

clone_size,j_call,v_call,d_call,cdr3_aa,cdr3_nt
-,TRBJ1-1,TRBV4-3,-,CASSQDAVWGDTEAFF,TGCGCCAGCAGCCAAGACGCGGTCTGGGGGGACACTGAAGCTTTCTTT
-,TRBJ1-5,TRBV28,-,CASKRGGDGNQPQHF,TGTGCCAGCAAGAGAGGGGGGGATGGCAATCAGCCCCAGCATTTT
many,TRBJ1-4,TRBV7-9,-,CASSSTRPVVSNEKLFF,TGTGCCAGCAGCTCAACACGGCCGGTCGTATCTAATGAAAAACTGTTTTTT
many,TRBJ2-3,TRBV9,TRBD2,CASSVGTSGRAADTQYF,TGTGCCAGCAGCGTAGGAACTAGCGGGAGGGCCGCAGATACGCAGTATTTT
-,TRBJ2-7,TRBV7-6,TRBD1,CASSSNLGGGRGKTGGTGSYEQYF,TGTGCCAGCAGCTCTAATCTCGGAGGTGGGCGGGGAAAGACCGGAGGGACAGGGTCCTACGAGCAGTACTTC
many,TRBJ2-7,TRBV9,-,CASSRDGVSYEQYF,TGTGCCAGCAGCCGGGATGGAGTTTCTTACGAGCAGTACTTC
many,TRBJ1-4,TRBV4-1,-,CASSQDTGHLDKAFF,TGCGCCAGCAGCCAAGATACGGGTCATCTGGACAAGGCGTTTTTT
many,TRBJ2-2,TRBV29-1,-,CSVEGQGIYTGELFF,TGCAGCGTTGAAGGGCAGGGCATCTACACCGGGGAGCTGTTTTTT
few,TRBJ2-1,TRBV27,TRBD2,CASSYPSGRAGEQFF,TGTGCCAGCAGTTACCCTAGCGGGAGGGCCGGTGAGCAGTTCTTC
many,TRBJ2-2,TRBV7-9,-,CASSLFSGTTTGELFF,TGTGCCAGCAGCTTATTTTCTGGGACCACCACCGGGGAGCTGTTTTTT
few,TRBJ1-1,TRBV6-5,-,CASSNASGIPEAFF,TGTGCCAGCAGTAACGCATCGGGGATCCCTGAAGCTTTCTTT
few,TRBJ2-7,TRBV4-2,-,CASSQGSRYEQYF,TGTGCCAGCAGCCAAGGGTCACGCTACGAGCAGTACTTC
many,TRBJ2-7,TRBV4-3,-,CASSQYQGKEYEQYF,TGCGCCAGCAGCCAATATCAGGGGAAGGAATACGAGCAGTACTTC
few,TRBJ2-7,TRBV20-1,-,CSAWDGSYEQYF,TGCAGTGCCTGGGACGGCTCCTACGAGCAGTACTTC
many,TRBJ2-7,TRBV20-1,TRBD1,CSVRQGVNLGYEQYF,TGCAGTGTACGACAGGGAGTAAACCTTGGGTACGAGCAGTACTTC
-,TRBJ2-3,TRBV20-1,TRBD2,CSARDLTPPSGDPGDTQYF,TGCAGTGCTAGAGATCTTACCCCACCTAGCGGGGATCCGGGAGATACGCAGTATTTT
-,TRBJ2-1,TRBV29-1,-,CSVFGHSPTYNEQFF,TGCAGCGTTTTCGGACACTCACCCACCTACAATGAGCAGTTCTTC
-,TRBJ2-7,TRBV5-1,-,CASSLNPPGRQGDEQYF,TGCGCCAGCAGCTTGAACCCCCCGGGACGCCAAGGGGACGAGCAGTACTTC
many,TRBJ1-5,TRBV28,-,CASSPRGIQPQHF,TGTGCCAGCTCCCCTCGGGGGATTCAGCCCCAGCATTTT
many,TRBJ2-7,TRBV5-1,-,CASSLADGASYEQYF,TGCGCCAGCAGCTTAGCGGACGGGGCCTCCTACGAGCAGTACTTC
few,TRBJ2-1,TRBV5-4,-,CASRDWTVYNEQFF,TGTGCCAGCAGGGACTGGACAGTTTACAATGAGCAGTTCTTC
many,TRBJ2-7,TRBV3-1,-,CASSQEVYNYEQYF,TGTGCCAGCAGCCAAGAAGTGTACAACTACGAGCAGTACTTC
few,TRBJ1-6,TRBV9,-,CASSLGDSSYNSPLHF,TGTGCCAGCAGCCTAGGCGACAGCTCCTATAATTCACCCCTCCACTTT
few,TRBJ1-6,TRBV13,-,CASSPGGNNSPLHF,TGTGCCAGCAGCCCCGGAGGGAATAATTCACCCCTCCACTTT
-,TRBJ1-5,TRBV12-3/TRBV12-4,-,CASSPIDQPQHF,TGTGCCAGCAGCCCCATCGACCAGCCCCAGCATTTT
many,TRBJ2-7,TRBV7-2,-,CASTSSLGQYF,TGTGCCAGCACCTCAAGTTTGGGGCAGTACTTC
few,TRBJ2-1,TRBV6-2/TRBV6-3,-,CASSYGLDSSTRRDTFYNEQFF,TGTGCCAGCAGTTATGGGTTAGACTCTAGTACGCGCCGCGACACATTCTACAATGAGCAGTTCTTC
few,TRBJ2-7,TRBV5-3,-,CACSFWAGPSYEQYF,TGTGCCTGCAGCTTTTGGGCAGGGCCCTCCTACGAGCAGTACTTC
many,TRBJ2-4,TRBV25-1,TRBD2,CASSDGGRLVAKNIQYF,TGTGCCAGCAGTGACGGGGGGAGGCTAGTAGCCAAAAACATTCAGTACTTC
many,TRBJ2-3,TRBV7-9,-,CASSLAKTRGTDTQYF,TGTGCCAGCAGCTTAGCAAAGACGCGGGGCACAGATACGCAGTATTTT
few,TRBJ2-1,TRBV2,TRBD1,CASSDNLNQGASYNEQFF,TGTGCCAGCAGCGATAACCTCAACCAGGGGGCTTCCTACAATGAGCAGTTCTTC
many,TRBJ1-1,TRBV6-2/TRBV6-3,TRBD1,CASKTYPTGTEAFF,TGTGCCAGCAAAACTTACCCGACAGGGACTGAAGCTTTCTTT
many,TRBJ2-1,TRBV29-1,-,CSVEVTWPEQFF,TGCAGCGTTGAAGTAACGTGGCCCGAGCAGTTCTTC
-,TRBJ1-5,TRBV5-6,-,CASSLAVYTPGSNQPQHF,TGTGCCAGCAGCTTGGCGGTGTACACCCCGGGTAGCAATCAGCCCCAGCATTTT
many,TRBJ2-7,TRBV20-1,TRBD1,CSALNRDRLREQYF,TGCAGTGCTTTAAACCGGGACAGGTTACGTGAGCAGTACTTC
few,TRBJ1-5,TRBV12-3/TRBV12-4,-,CASSFGSGYQPQHF,TGTGCCAGCAGTTTCGGCTCGGGTTATCAGCCCCAGCATTTT
many,TRBJ2-5,TRBV20-1,TRBD2,CSAREPSGGAWETQYF,TGCAGTGCTAGAGAGCCTAGCGGGGGGGCCTGGGAGACCCAGTACTTC
many,TRBJ2-7,TRBV6-6,-,CASSYGESYEQYF,TGTGCCAGCAGTTACGGGGAGTCCTACGAGCAGTACTTC
many,TRBJ2-4,TRBV20-1,TRBD1,CSAYEQGQNIQYF,TGCAGTGCTTATGAACAGGGGCAAAACATTCAGTACTTC
-,TRBJ1-2,TRBV19,-,CATIDGNGYTF,TGTGCCACCATAGACGGGAATGGCTACACCTTC
many,TRBJ2-3,TRBV25-1,-,CASSEYRGAGVSTDTQYF,TGTGCCAGCAGTGAATATCGGGGGGCGGGAGTCTCGACAGATACGCAGTATTTT
many,TRBJ2-3,TRBV12-3/TRBV12-4,TRBD1,CASSDRDRSSDTQYF,TGTGCCAGCAGTGACAGGGATAGAAGCTCAGATACGCAGTATTTT
-,TRBJ2-7,TRBV6-2/TRBV6-3,-,CASSRVRDNSYEQYF,TGTGCCAGCAGCCGAGTCCGGGACAACTCCTACGAGCAGTACTTC
many,TRBJ2-1,TRBV4-1,-,CASSQAPSGNNEQFF,TGCGCCAGCAGCCAAGCCCCTTCAGGGAACAATGAGCAGTTCTTC
many,TRBJ2-6,TRBV4-3,-,CASSQDFTGFLGANVLTF,TGCGCCAGCAGCCAAGATTTTACAGGGTTCTTGGGGGCCAACGTCCTGACTTTC
many,TRBJ2-3,TRBV7-8,-,CASSVGGAQYF,TGTGCCAGCAGCGTTGGGGGTGCGCAGTATTTT
many,TRBJ1-2,TRBV4-2,-,CASSQDDGRVRGYTF,TGTGCCAGCAGCCAAGATGATGGCAGGGTGCGGGGCTACACCTTC
many,TRBJ2-7,TRBV11-2,-,CASSFHTGSGEQYF,TGTGCCAGCAGCTTCCACACAGGGTCCGGGGAGCAGTACTTC
many,TRBJ2-3,TRBV7-2,TRBD2,CASSPLGLADNTDTQYF,TGTGCCAGCAGCCCGCTGGGACTAGCGGACAACACAGATACGCAGTATTTT
many,TRBJ1-4,TRBV6-5,-,CASSFEEKLFF,TGTGCCAGCAGTTTCGAGGAAAAACTGTTTTTT
few,TRBJ1-6,TRBV6-5,-,CASSSYTEGGAPLHF,TGTGCCAGCAGTAGTTACACGGAGGGGGGAGCACCCCTCCACTTT
few,TRBJ2-3,TRBV30,TRBD2,CAWSMIAGMDTQYF,TGTGCCTGGAGTATGATAGCGGGTATGGATACGCAGTATTTT
few,TRBJ2-7,TRBV6-2/TRBV6-3,-,CASSARGNSYEQYF,TGTGCCAGCAGTGCCCGGGGTAACTCCTACGAGCAGTACTTC
many,TRBJ1-1,TRBV28,-,CAHRSISNTEAFF,TGTGCCCACCGCTCCATTAGTAACACTGAAGCTTTCTTT
-,TRBJ2-1,TRBV7-9,-,CASSLDMGSGYNEQLF,TGTGCCAGCAGCTTAGATATGGGATCGGGCTACAATGAGCAGCTCTTC
few,TRBJ1-2,TRBV20-1,TRBD1,CSADQNRGLSYGYTF,TGCAGTGCGGACCAAAACAGGGGTTTAAGCTATGGCTACACCTTC
-,TRBJ2-5,TRBV28,TRBD2,CASSLEIAGVGETQYF,TGTGCCAGCAGTTTAGAAATAGCGGGAGTTGGGGAGACCCAGTACTTC
many,TRBJ2-3,TRBV12-3/TRBV12-4,TRBD2,CASSPQRGVPDTQYF,TGTGCCAGCAGTCCCCAGCGGGGGGTACCAGATACGCAGTATTTT
many,TRBJ1-4,TRBV27,TRBD1,CASSLWPFGQGASNEKLFF,TGTGCCAGCAGTTTATGGCCGTTCGGACAGGGGGCATCTAATGAAAAACTGTTTTTT
many,TRBJ1-4,TRBV14,TRBD1,CASSQREGTASNEKLFF,TGTGCCAGCAGCCAAAGAGAGGGGACAGCGTCTAATGAAAAACTGTTTTTT